What follows are 24 T cell receptor beta chains derived from one specimen sequenced in a study of cytomegalovirus exposure and HLA in healthy donors. Only in-frame clones appear in the TCRdb table, and some are missing; sequencing was by immunoSEQ multiplex PCR. The repertoire consists of 200,000 or so clones, with 80% to 90% occurring once and the leading ten covering around 3%. The source material was PBMCs. Receptor source: a woman in her late teens or twenties in good health and CMV-seronegative.

This rearrangement joins TRBV30 to TRBJ1-5; D is unresolved. CDR3 length: 14 residues. Germline CDR1 GTSNPN, CDR2 SVGIG (reference sequence). The germline V and J ends were trimmed by 2 bases and 4 bases, with 12 bases remaining between them. The CDR3 nucleotides read TGTGCCTGGAGTTGGGCTAGGAGGAATCAGCCCCAGCATTTT. Encoded protein: CAWSWARRNQPQHF.

The V gene is TRBV10-2, the J gene TRBJ2-3; possible D gene TRBD2, 6 bases. Between the trimmed V and J ends, which lost 4 bases and 1 base, there was a span of 12 bases. This CDR3 is built from 15 residues. Germline values: CDR1 WSHSY, CDR2 SAAADI. The CDR3 loop is CASSGTGVGTDTQYF. CDR3 coding DNA: TGCGCCAGCAGTGGAACGGGAGTTGGCACAGATACGCAGTATTTT.

The chain employs TRBV4-2 and TRBJ1-5; D not certain. V was pared by 0 bases and J by 4 bases, with 13 bases between. The CDR3 covers 16 residues. Germline V gives CDR1 LGHNA, CDR2 YNFKEQ. The CDR3 loop reads CASSQEAGSGNQPQHF. In nucleotides, the CDR3 is TGTGCCAGCAGCCAAGAGGCAGGTTCGGGGAATCAGCCCCAGCATTTT.

V and J are TRBV5-6 and TRBJ2-6; D is possibly TRBD1 (5 bases). The ends were cut back, 3 bases at V and 2 bases at J, with 9 bases in the middle. From germline, CDR1 is SGHDT and CDR2 YYEEEE. The CDR3 loop spans 15 amino acids. The CDR3 DNA sequence: TGTGCCAGCAGCTCTCAGGGTCCTGGGGCCAACGTCCTGACTTTC. It encodes CASSSQGPGANVLTF.

The chain is built from TRBV7-2 and TRBJ2-7, with D perhaps matching TRBD2 (5 bases). The CDR3 contains 15 residues. The V gene lost 1 base and the J gene lost 6 bases, with 16 bases spanning the gap. Germline V gene lookup returns CDR1 SGHTA and CDR2 FQGNSA. The CDR3: CASSLDFSREGEQYF. CDR3 DNA sequence: TGTGCCAGCAGCTTAGATTTTTCTAGAGAGGGCGAGCAGTACTTC. The full variable domain, completed using reference TRBV7-2 and TRBJ2-7, is GAGVSQSPSNKVTEKGKDVELRCDPISGHTALYWYRQSLGQGLEFLIYFQGNSAPDKSGLPSDRFSAERTGGSVSTLTIQRTQQEDSAVYLCASSLDFSREGEQYFGPGTRLTVT.

This clone was seen only a few times. In nucleotides, the CDR3 is TGCGCCAGCTCATCGACAGGCGCTGGAAACACCATATATTTT. It yields the protein CASSSTGAGNTIYF. The chain recombines TRBV10-2 with TRBJ1-3, with a possible D match to TRBD1 (6 bases). The germline CDR1 and CDR2 sequences are WSHSY and SAAADI. The CDR3 runs 14 residues. Trimming took 8 bases from V and 2 from J, leaving 13 bases between them.

This clone was counted only a few times. V gene TRBV4-1 combines with J gene TRBJ2-5, with a possible D match to TRBD2 (5 bases). V lost 0 bases and J lost 5, with 13 bases in between. The CDR3 covers 15 residues. Looked up from germline, CDR1 is MGHRA and CDR2 is YSYEKL. The CDR3 here is CASSQEVGSEETQYF. CDR3 DNA: TGCGCCAGCAGCCAAGAAGTCGGTAGCGAGGAGACCCAGTACTTC.

The rearrangement uses TRBV28 and TRBJ1-1; D is undetermined. Germline loops: CDR1 MDHEN, CDR2 SYDVKM. Between the trimmed V and J ends, which lost 7 bases and 3 bases, there was a span of 12 bases. The CDR3 totals 13 residues. CDR3 nucleotides: TGTGCCAGCAAGGAGGAAGGCTACACTGAAGCTTTCTTT. It is translated as CASKEEGYTEAFF.

V usage is TRBV6-1 and J usage is TRBJ1-3; 8 positions agree with TRBD1. V was pared by 6 bases and J by 2 bases, with 6 bases of the junction left unmatched. The germline CDR1 and CDR2 sequences are MNHNS and SASEGT. CDR3 size: 15 residues. The CDR3 region is CASRSTGDPGNTIYF. The CDR3 nucleotides are TGTGCCAGCAGGTCGACAGGGGACCCTGGAAACACCATATATTTT.

This clone came up once. The chain links TRBV28 to TRBJ2-7, with a weak D call TRBD2 (5 bases). The germline V gene has CDR1 MDHEN and CDR2 SYDVKM. CDR3 length: 14 amino acids. V was shortened by 3 bases and J by 3 bases, with 12 bases between the two germline ends. Here the CDR3 reads CASSLRLRDYEQYF. The CDR3 DNA reads as TGTGCCAGCAGTTTGCGATTGAGGGACTACGAGCAGTACTTC.

The count of this clone is one. The chain joins TRBV6-6 to TRBJ2-3; D is possibly TRBD2 (5 bases). This CDR3 has 16 residues. Trimming cost V 5 bases and J 0 bases, with 15 bases left between them. Per the germline V gene, CDR1 is MNHNY and CDR2 is SVGAGI (reference sequence). CDR3 DNA: TGTGCCAGCAGTATGGACTCTTACCCTAGCACAGATACGCAGTATTTT. Its protein is CASSMDSYPSTDTQYF.

J is TRBJ2-1 and V is TRBV19, with D uncertain. Germline V gives CDR1 LNHDA, CDR2 SQIVND (reference sequence). With 0 bases removed from V and 0 bases from J, the gap between germline ends came to 6 bases. This CDR3 has 15 amino acids. CDR3 residues: CASSIDISSYNEQFF. CDR3 in DNA: TGTGCCAGTAGTATAGACATCAGCTCCTACAATGAGCAGTTCTTC.

The J gene is TRBJ2-7, the V gene TRBV7-2; TRBD2 matches 9 bases. CDR1 and CDR2 (germline): SGHTA, FQGNSA. V was pared by 4 bases and J by 1 base, with 5 bases of the junction left unmatched. The CDR3 has 15 amino acids. The CDR3, as DNA: TGTGCCAGCAGCTCGGGACTAGCCATTTCCTACGAGCAGTACTTC. This encodes CASSSGLAISYEQYF. Combining the CDR3 with reference TRBV7-2 and TRBJ2-7 gives the whole variable domain GAGVSQSPSNKVTEKGKDVELRCDPISGHTALYWYRQSLGQGLEFLIYFQGNSAPDKSGLPSDRFSAERTGGSVSTLTIQRTQQEDSAVYLCASSSGLAISYEQYFGPGTRLTVT.

This clone was detected once. The same CDR3 also results from other DNA sequences found in this sample. This chain joins TRBV28 and TRBJ1-5; D call uncertain. This CDR3 spans 14 amino acids. Germline lookup yields CDR1 MDHEN and CDR2 SYDVKM. V lost 3 bases, J lost 0 bases, and 6 bases lay in between. For the CDR3, the DNA is TGTGCCAGCAGTTTGCCAGGTAGCAATCAGCCCCAGCATTTT. Translating gives CASSLPGSNQPQHF.

The gene calls are TRBV15 and TRBJ2-2; the match to TRBD2 covers 7 bases. Trimming took 1 base from V and 0 from J; bases not matched to a gene: 5. The CDR3 totals 17 residues. Germline V lookup: CDR1 LNHNV, CDR2 YYDKDF (reference sequence). Written as DNA, the CDR3 is TGTGCCACCAGCAGAGCACGTGGGGGGGCGAACACCGGGGAGCTGTTTTTT. Its protein is CATSRARGGANTGELFF.

The rearrangement joins TRBV7-8 to TRBJ1-1; D remains ambiguous. V lost 3 bases and J 7 bases, leaving 12 bases between the germline ends. In germline, CDR1 is SGHVS, CDR2 FQNEAQ. The CDR3 is 13 amino acids. In nucleotides, the CDR3 is TGTGCCAGCAGCTTCACCGGCCGGGGTGAAGCTTTCTTT. It encodes CASSFTGRGEAFF.

The chain links TRBV27 to TRBJ2-3; D uncertain. The CDR3 runs 13 residues. V lost 5 bases to trimming and J lost 7 bases, with 13 bases between them. Germline lookup yields CDR1 MNHEY and CDR2 SMNVEV (reference sequence). CDR3 bases: TGTGCCAGCAGTCCGATAGAGAGTTATACGCAGTATTTT. Protein: CASSPIESYTQYF.

The V call is TRBV5-1, the J call TRBJ2-7; possible D gene TRBD2, 6 bases. Germline V gene data show CDR1 as SGHRS and CDR2 as YFSETQ. V gave up 3 bases and J gave up 4 bases, with 14 bases separating them. This CDR3 has 14 amino acids. The CDR3 sequence: CASSWEARGYEQYF. For the CDR3, the DNA is TGCGCCAGCAGCTGGGAGGCCCGGGGGTACGAGCAGTACTTC.

This clone was found once. The chain links TRBV4-1 to TRBJ1-1; D might be TRBD1 (6 bases). CDR1 is MGHRA and CDR2 is YSYEKL in the germline V gene. CDR3 size: 18 residues. The germline V and J ends were trimmed by 3 bases and 1 base, with 21 bases remaining between them. In DNA, the CDR3 is TGCGCCAGCAGCCACCATCCCCTGGGGGGGGCCCAGAACACTGAAGCTTTCTTT. Residues: CASSHHPLGGAQNTEAFF.

V is TRBV5-4 and J is TRBJ1-5; D is perhaps TRBD1 (6 bases). CDR1 is SGHNT, CDR2 YYREEE, per germline (reference sequence). Trimming stripped 2 bases from V and 4 bases from J, with 10 bases between. CDR3 length: 14 residues. In nucleotides, the CDR3 is TGTGCCAGCAGCTTAATGGGGGCGAATCAGCCCCAGCATTTT. As protein: CASSLMGANQPQHF.

The V and J genes are TRBV14 and TRBJ2-7; TRBD1 matches at 7 bases. V gave up 5 bases and J gave up 1 base; unmatched junction bases: 5. This CDR3 has 14 amino acids. Per the germline V gene, CDR1 is SGHDN and CDR2 is FVKESK. CDR3 in DNA: TGTGCCAGCAGCAGACAGGGCTTGTCCTACGAGCAGTACTTC. Translating gives CASSRQGLSYEQYF.

This sequence joins TRBV7-2 and TRBJ1-3, with D possibly matching TRBD1 (6 bases). CDR1 and CDR2 from the germline V gene are SGHTA and FQGNSA. V was pared by 1 base and J by 0 bases, with 7 bases between. The CDR3 sequence is 15 residues long. CDR3 nucleotide sequence: TGTGCCAGCAGCTTAGGACAGGCCTCTGGAAACACCATATATTTT. Translation gives CASSLGQASGNTIYF.

The chain links TRBV19 to TRBJ1-1; D uncertain. Germline CDR1 is LNHDA and CDR2 is SQIVND (reference sequence). The V end lost 1 base, the J end lost 1 base, and 7 bases lay between the germline ends. The CDR3 extends over 14 amino acids. CDR3 amino acids: CASSIGAGNTEAFF. In DNA, the CDR3 is TGTGCCAGTAGTATAGGGGCGGGGAACACTGAAGCTTTCTTT.

The chain joins TRBV19 to TRBJ2-7; D is possibly TRBD2 (5 bases). Germline CDR1 and CDR2: LNHDA and SQIVND (reference sequence). The CDR3 has 15 amino acids. V was clipped by 0 bases and J by 2 bases, with 11 bases between them. The chain's CDR3 is CASSIEASRPYEQYF. The CDR3 DNA reads TGTGCCAGTAGTATAGAAGCTAGCAGGCCCTACGAGCAGTACTTC.